Below, 6 T cell receptor beta chains from the same sample are listed, as sequenced in a study of blood T cell repertoires in COVID-19. Sequencing was performed with immunoSEQ multiplex PCR; in TCRdb, only in-frame clones are kept and a portion is missing. Among some 90,000 clones listed, 75% to 95% were seen once. Sequences were obtained from peripheral blood. All receptors come from a woman between 45 and 65 years old in a cohort sampled during active COVID-19.

The rearrangement uses TRBV3-1 (or the pseudogene TRBV3-2) and TRBJ1-2; TRBD1 is a possible D gene (6 bases). The germline V gene encodes CDR1 LGHDT and CDR2 YNNKEL (reference sequence). V was pared by 5 bases and J by 1 base, with 14 bases between. There are 15 residues in the CDR3. CDR3 bases: TGTGCCAGCAGCTTTTGGGACACGATTAACTATGGCTACACCTTC. This sequence encodes CASSFWDTINYGYTF.

This clone has more than one count but fewer than ten. The chain employs TRBV19 and TRBJ1-1, with 9 bases lining up with TRBD1. The J segment lost 4 bases and the V segment lost 6 bases, leaving 9 bases of the junction unmatched. Germline V gene lookup returns CDR1 LNHDA and CDR2 SQIVND (reference sequence). This CDR3 spans 15 amino acids. CDR3 loop: CASRQQGAGVTEAFF. The CDR3 bases are TGTGCCAGTAGGCAACAGGGGGCCGGGGTCACTGAAGCTTTCTTT.

This rearrangement joins TRBV7-2 to TRBJ2-7; 12 positions match TRBD2. The CDR3 covers 14 residues. Germline loops: CDR1 SGHTA, CDR2 FQGNSA. V lost 4 bases and J lost 6; bases outside the gene matches: 4. The DNA for the CDR3 is TGTGCCAGCAGCTCGACTAGCGGGAGCTCCGAGCAGTACTTC. Encoded protein: CASSSTSGSSEQYF.

The sample holds a few counts of this clone. The CDR3 DNA follows: TGTGCCAGCTCCCGGGACTACCAAGAGACCCAGTACTTC. Translated: CASSRDYQETQYF. The V call is TRBV18, the J call TRBJ2-5, with TRBD2 as a possible D gene (6 bases). Trimming took 6 bases from V and 0 from J, leaving 8 bases between them. CDR1 KGHSH and CDR2 LQKENI come from the germline V gene. This CDR3 comprises 13 residues.

The V gene is TRBV9, the J gene TRBJ1-4, with 7 bases that match TRBD1. The trim removed 4 bases at V and 4 bases at J, leaving 7 bases unmatched. Germline values: CDR1 SGDLS, CDR2 YYNGEE. The CDR3 contains 15 residues. CDR3 loop: CASSPGTVGNEKLFF. CDR3 nucleotides: TGTGCCAGCAGCCCTGGGACAGTCGGTAATGAAAAACTGTTTTTT.

V gene TRBV19 combines with J gene TRBJ1-2; 8 nucleotides line up with TRBD1. The CDR3 spans 15 residues. V trimming: 8 bases; J trimming: 7 bases; junction bases outside the gene matches: 15. Germline CDR1 is LNHDA and CDR2 is SQIVND (reference sequence). The CDR3 spells CASRGAEDRVGGYTF. In DNA form, the CDR3 reads TGTGCCAGTCGGGGAGCGGAGGACAGGGTGGGTGGCTACACCTTC.